The T cell receptor (beta chain) described here comes from a study of T cells in Graves' hyperthyroidism and ophthalmopathy. Study information: Staff took peripheral blood when the initial diagnosis was made, before any treatment began. Study observations and caveats: Also found in blood were most expanded thyroid clonotypes above 0.001.

A NOSPECS grade of at least 4, a Clinical Activity Score of at least 3 and duration under 3 months were recorded in ophthalmopathy patients. PBMCs came from 8.5 to 10 ml fresh peripheral blood. The ends lost 5 bases at V and 4 bases at J; junction bases unmatched: 6. The CDR3 spans 14 residues. Germline lookup yields CDR1 SGHVS and CDR2 FQNEAQ. The investigators amplified TCR beta CDR3 regions from RNA transcripts. The HTBI primer set drove a first-round RT-PCR of the TCR CDR3. TCRdb processed the multiplex PCR reads anew with MiXCR; each CDR3 protein has one entry. This sample has about 610,000 distinct CDR3 sequences, with 14% to 15% found just once. This clonotype was seen at least ten times. The target antigen is unknown.

This rearrangement joins TRBV7-8 to TRBJ1-1; 8 bases line up with TRBD1. This clonotype was obtained from a woman aged 40 to 55 with Graves' ophthalmopathy. The sample was blood. CDR3 coding DNA: TGTGCCAGCAGCGGGGACAGGTGGCCCACTGAAGCTTTCTTT. Amino acid sequence: CASSGDRWPTEAFF.